These 5 T cell receptor beta chains were sequenced from one sample in a study of regulatory dendritic cells for organ transplantation. The method was immunoSEQ multiplex PCR; TCRdb's version includes in-frame clones alone and lacks a portion of them. This table holds fewer than 25,000 clones, 75% to 90% found once. Sorted subsets were CFSE-labeled and cultured approximately 5 days with allogeneic dendritic cells. These TCRs' antigens remain unknown. The specimen sequenced was naive CD4+ T cells from blood cultured with regulatory dendritic cells. Documented subset: CD45RA+ naive T cells. The receptor set was obtained from a human donor in good health.

The chain uses TRBV27 and TRBJ2-2, with 11 bases that match TRBD2. CDR3 length: 16 residues. Germline V gives CDR1 MNHEY, CDR2 SMNVEV (reference sequence). V lost 4 bases, J lost 5 bases, and 6 bases stayed unmatched. Here the CDR3 reads CASSWTSGRKTGELFF. The CDR3 DNA sequence: TGTGCCAGCAGTTGGACTAGCGGGCGGAAAACCGGGGAGCTGTTTTTT.

The chain joins TRBV7-3 to TRBJ1-3; D is possibly TRBD1 (6 bases). Per germline, CDR1 SGHTA and CDR2 FQGTGA. V lost 2 bases and J lost 2, with 10 bases in between. This CDR3 spans 15 amino acids. The CDR3: CASSLGAGAGNTIYF. The CDR3, as DNA: TGTGCCAGCAGCTTAGGGGCAGGGGCTGGAAACACCATATATTTT.

This clone appeared once. This chain joins TRBV29-1 and TRBJ2-4; 7 bases match TRBD1. Germline CDR1 SQVTM, CDR2 ANQGSEA. This CDR3 has 14 residues. The ends lost 5 bases at V and 0 bases at J; junction bases unmatched: 4. The CDR3 DNA is TGCAGCGTTACAGGGGTACTAGCCAAAAACATTCAGTACTTC. It specifies CSVTGVLAKNIQYF.

The chain recombines TRBV4-1 with TRBJ2-7; tentative D call: TRBD2 (5 bases). Germline V gene sequence: CDR1 MGHRA, CDR2 YSYEKL. V was cut by 2 bases and J by 6 bases, with 14 bases left in between. The CDR3 has 14 residues. The CDR3 region is CASSQTLLVTEQYF. CDR3 nucleotide sequence: TGCGCCAGCAGCCAAACCCTACTAGTCACCGAGCAGTACTTC.

This rearrangement joins TRBV27 to TRBJ1-1; 8 bases fit TRBD1. With V trimmed by 6 bases and J by 2 bases, 2 bases remained unmatched. CDR1 and CDR2 from the germline V gene are MNHEY and SMNVEV (reference sequence). The CDR3 is made up of 13 amino acids. The CDR3 DNA follows: TGTGCCAGCAGGGGACAGGAAAACACTGAAGCTTTCTTT. Residues: CASRGQENTEAFF.